These T cell receptor beta chains were read from a single sample in a study of shared clonotypes between healthy human individuals. The method was immunoSEQ multiplex PCR; TCRdb's version includes in-frame clones alone and lacks a portion of them. The data show about 490,000 clones, with less than 80% seen just once and 13% held by the top ten. The sequenced sample consisted of PBMCs. The receptors were sampled from a woman aged 35 to 49 in good health. Some clones in this sample may be carry-over from other donors' samples. The CDR3 runs from the conserved cysteine through the conserved F or W. A D gene is named only where the DNA matches it firmly. Size is omitted from some rows. Given values are once, few, many or a class for expanded clones.

size | D | J | V | DNA | CDR3
. | . | TRBJ2-1 | TRBV9 | TGTGCCAGCAGCGGGTCACAAAAGGGGTTCTTC | CASSGSQKGFF
. | TRBD1 | TRBJ2-3 | TRBV5-4 | TGTGCCAGCAGCTTGGTTGGAACAGGGGGCGATACGCAGTATTTT | CASSLVGTGGDTQYF
. | . | TRBJ2-7 | TRBV9 | TGTGCCAGCAGCGTAGGAGGGACCGGGAACTACGAGCAGTACTTC | CASSVGGTGNYEQYF
. | TRBD1 | TRBJ2-5 | TRBV18 | TGTGCCAGCTCACCATCTACCAGGACAGGGTCCCAAGAGACCCAGTACTTC | CASSPSTRTGSQETQYF
. | . | TRBJ1-1 | TRBV11-2 | TGTGCCAGCAGCTTAGATCGATCAGGGGTGGGCACTGAAGCTTTCTTT | CASSLDRSGVGTEAFF
. | . | TRBJ1-3 | TRBV2 | TGTGCCAGCAGCAGGGTTTCGCCTGGAAACACCATATATTTT | CASSRVSPGNTIYF
. | TRBD2 | TRBJ2-7 | TRBV6-1 | TGTGCCACCACTAGTATAGCGGGAGGGGTAGGCGAGCAGTACTTC | CATTSIAGGVGEQYF
. | . | TRBJ1-3 | TRBV5-6 | TGTGCCAGCAGCTGGGGCAGCGGGTTTAGTGGAAACACCATATATTTT | CASSWGSGFSGNTIYF
few | . | TRBJ2-1 | TRBV11-2 | TGTGCACAACGTTTCGGGAACAATGAGCAGTTCTTC | CAQRFGNNEQFF
. | TRBD1 | TRBJ1-2 | TRBV28 | TGTGCCAGCAGCTCTGACAGGGGATCATGGGGCTACACCTTC | CASSSDRGSWGYTF
once | TRBD1 | TRBJ2-6 | TRBV5-1 | TGCGCCAGCAGCCCCGACAGGGCTGGGGCCAACGTCCTGACTTTC | CASSPDRAGANVLTF
few | . | TRBJ2-6 | TRBV28 | TGTGCCAGCACCCTCCGCGGGATAGACTCTGGGGCCAACGTCCTGACTTTC | CASTLRGIDSGANVLTF
. | . | TRBJ2-3 | TRBV7-6 | TGTGCCAGCAGCTCAGTATCGGATACGCAGTATTTT | CASSSVSDTQYF
. | . | TRBJ2-1 | TRBV30 | TGTGCCTGGAGTGTAGGGTACAATGAGCAGTTCTTC | CAWSVGYNEQFF
many | . | TRBJ2-1 | TRBV7-6 | TGTGCCAGCAGCCCTGGATCTTTCGGGAGCAGTGAGCAGTTCTTC | CASSPGSFGSSEQFF
once | TRBD2 | TRBJ2-1 | TRBV7-9 | TGTGCCAGCAGGCGACCACCTAGCGGGGGCTACAATGAGCAGTTCTTC | CASRRPPSGGYNEQFF
. | TRBD2 | TRBJ2-1 | TRBV7-2 | TGTGCCAGCAGCTTGCTAGCGGGAGTTAGGTACAATGAGCAGTTCTTC | CASSLLAGVRYNEQFF
. | . | TRBJ2-3 | TRBV2 | TGTGCCAGCAGTGCGCTCCCAGATACGCAGTATTTT | CASSALPDTQYF
. | TRBD2 | TRBJ2-2 | TRBV7-9 | TGTGCCAGCAGCCGGAACCTAGCGGGAGGGTTCGGGGAGCTGTTTTTT | CASSRNLAGGFGELFF
. | . | TRBJ2-3 | TRBV5-1 | TGCGCCAGCAGCGCCGGGGGTAGAGATACGCAGTATTTT | CASSAGGRDTQYF
. | TRBD2 | TRBJ2-7 | TRBV19 | TGTGCCAGTAGTGAGACTAGCGGGAGTTCCTACAAGCAGTACTTC | CASSETSGSSYKQYF
. | . | TRBJ1-5 | TRBV27 | TGTGCCAGCAGTCCCGGAGTCCTAGGGAATCAGCCCCAGCATTTT | CASSPGVLGNQPQHF
. | TRBD1 | TRBJ2-3 | TRBV27 | TGTGCCAGCAGTTTTCTCAGGGGGACAGATACGCAGTATTTT | CASSFLRGTDTQYF
. | . | TRBJ2-5 | TRBV6-5 | TGTGCCAGCAGTTACTCGTTCGGTAACCAAGAGACCCAGTACTTC | CASSYSFGNQETQYF
once | . | TRBJ2-6 | TRBV7-9 | TGTGCCAGAGGGGGATCTGGGGCCAACGTCCTGACTTTC | CARGGSGANVLTF
. | . | TRBJ1-1 | TRBV9 | TGTGCCAGCAGCACCAAGCAGGGGCTCCTCCTCGGCAACACTGAAGCTTTCTTT | CASSTKQGLLLGNTEAFF